The rows below give T cell receptor beta chains drawn from one sample of a study of CD8 T cells in ankylosing spondylitis. Each CDR3 protein gets one entry after TCRdb re-called the 5' RACE reads with MiXCR. In the table there are about 240,000 distinct CDR3 sequences, around a tenth of which are singletons. Sequences were obtained from blood, either unsorted or a sorted T cell fraction (not recorded which). The receptors come from a male donor with ankylosing spondylitis or in good health (not recorded which). Each CDR3 is given with its conserved first and last residue. D genes are given only for firm matches. Size tells how often a clone was seen (once, few, many) or the class of an expanded clone, and some rows leave it out.

j_call,v_call,d_call,clone_size,cdr3_nt,cdr3_aa
TRBJ2-1,TRBV10-3,NA,few,TGTGCCATCAGTGCTGAGAGCTCCTACAATGAGCAGTTCTTC,CAISAESSYNEQFF
TRBJ2-3,TRBV7-2,TRBD2,few,TGTGCCAGCAGCTCTGCGGGGACTAGCGCGGCAGATACGCAGTATTTT,CASSSAGTSAADTQYF
TRBJ2-3,TRBV11-2,TRBD1,NA,TGTGCCAGCAGCCGAATGAGGGGGCGGACAGATACGCAGTATTTT,CASSRMRGRTDTQYF
TRBJ1-3,TRBV6-1,TRBD1,many,TGTGCCAGCAGTCGACTGGGACAGTCCACCATATATTTT,CASSRLGQSTIYF
TRBJ2-1,TRBV9,NA,NA,TGTGCCAGCAGCGGTCCCGGAGATGATACGTTCTTC,CASSGPGDDTFF
TRBJ1-1,TRBV18,TRBD1,NA,TGTGCCAGCTCACCACGCGAGGGGGCGAGGGGTAATGAAGCTTTCTTT,CASSPREGARGNEAFF
TRBJ1-5,TRBV12-3/TRBV12-4,NA,NA,TGTGCCAGCAGTCCCGGGGCGTTCCAACGGGGGCACGGTCAGCCCCAGCATTTT,CASSPGAFQRGHGQPQHF
TRBJ2-5,TRBV6-2/TRBV6-3,NA,many,TGTGCCAGCAGTTTAGTAGGACAGCTACAAGAGACCCAGTACTTC,CASSLVGQLQETQYF
TRBJ2-1,TRBV15,NA,many,TGTGCCACCAGCGGGGCGGTAGGGTCCTACAATGAGCAGTTCTTC,CATSGAVGSYNEQFF
TRBJ1-1,TRBV25-1,TRBD1,NA,TGTGCCAGCAGTCCCACGGGGGCAGGGGGGAACACTGAAGCTTTCTTT,CASSPTGAGGNTEAFF
TRBJ2-5,TRBV20-1,TRBD2,few,TGCAGTGCTATCACCAGGACTAGCGGATTAGAGACCCAGTACTTC,CSAITRTSGLETQYF
TRBJ2-1,TRBV5-1,TRBD2,many,TGCGCCAGCAAAACCGGGACTAGCGGGATCTATGAGCAGTTCTTC,CASKTGTSGIYEQFF
TRBJ1-1,TRBV27,TRBD1,few,TGCACCAGCAGTTTAAAAGGGGACAGGGCCAACACTGAAGCTTTCTTT,CTSSLKGDRANTEAFF
TRBJ2-7,TRBV6-1,TRBD2,many,TGTGCCAGCAGTCAACGGGGGGGGGGTTGGTTGTACTTC,CASSQRGGGWLYF
TRBJ1-2,TRBV29-1,NA,many,TGCAGCGTTGAAAAAGGGGTTCCCTATGGCTACACCTTC,CSVEKGVPYGYTF
TRBJ1-4,TRBV20-1,NA,NA,TGCAGTGCTCCGAAGGGTAGGGGAGGAGGTGAAAAACTGTTTTTT,CSAPKGRGGGEKLFF
TRBJ2-7,TRBV20-1,TRBD2,many,TGCAGTGCTTCAGCCCAGCGGGGAACCTACGAGCAGTACTTC,CSASAQRGTYEQYF
TRBJ1-1,TRBV5-1,NA,many,TGCGCCAGCTCCCCGGGGGGAAGGGAGGCCACTGAAGCTTTCTTT,CASSPGGREATEAFF
TRBJ2-7,TRBV15,NA,many,TGTGCCACCAGCAGGGGGATCGCCCAGTACTTC,CATSRGIAQYF
TRBJ2-5,TRBV28,NA,many,TGTGCCAGCAGTCCCGCGGACAGAGAAGAGACCCAGTACTTC,CASSPADREETQYF
TRBJ2-1,TRBV29-1,TRBD1,NA,TGCAGCGTTGTGGGAGGACAGGGTATTGAGCAGTTCTTC,CSVVGGQGIEQFF
TRBJ2-7,TRBV9,NA,NA,TGTGCCAGCAGCCCATCACAGGGATCCTACGAGCAGTACTTC,CASSPSQGSYEQYF
TRBJ2-1,TRBV7-2,TRBD2,NA,TGTGCCAGCAGCTTAGTGGGGGGGAATATTATGGAGCAGTTCTTC,CASSLVGGNIMEQFF
TRBJ2-1,TRBV28,NA,many,TGTGCCAGCAGGAGACAAAGCTCCTACAATGAGCAGTTCTTC,CASRRQSSYNEQFF
TRBJ2-3,TRBV20-1,TRBD2,many,TGCAGTGCGCAAGAGCGGGGGCGAACTAGCACAGATACGCAGTATTTT,CSAQERGRTSTDTQYF
TRBJ1-5,TRBV6-5,NA,many,TGTGCCAGCCGTTGGACATACGATCAGCCCCAGCATTTT,CASRWTYDQPQHF
TRBJ2-1,TRBV29-1,NA,few,TGCAGCGTAGCAACGGGCTATGAGCAGTTCTTC,CSVATGYEQFF
TRBJ2-7,TRBV4-2,NA,NA,TGTGCCAGCAGCCAAGATCCTGGTCAAGGACGCGAGCAGTACTTC,CASSQDPGQGREQYF